This T cell receptor (beta chain) was identified during a study of cytomegalovirus exposure and HLA in healthy donors. Study observations and caveats: A later analysis reportedly found that, within productive TCRs, an Asian-associated ancestry cluster had fewer N-insertions than the mean observed across the roughly 730 donors.

Comment on this clone: Its antigen is unknown.

60 Vbeta and 13 Jbeta primers were used in PCR. Generated by immunoSEQ multiplex PCR, the TCRdb table keeps only in-frame clones and is missing some. The sample has about 130,000 clones; 75% to 85% are singletons. The CDR3 covers 16 residues. V was pared by 4 bases and J by 3 bases, with 16 bases between. Germline V gene data show CDR1 as ENHRY and CDR2 as SYGVKD. Input material: PBMCs. The chain carries TRBV10-3 and TRBJ2-1; tentatively, D is TRBD2 (6 bases). The origin of this receptor is a man in his fifties or sixties in good health and CMV-seronegative. The CDR3: CAISAEGPGSYNEQFF. The CDR3 DNA reads as TGTGCCATCAGTGCGGAGGGCCCGGGGAGCTACAATGAGCAGTTCTTC.